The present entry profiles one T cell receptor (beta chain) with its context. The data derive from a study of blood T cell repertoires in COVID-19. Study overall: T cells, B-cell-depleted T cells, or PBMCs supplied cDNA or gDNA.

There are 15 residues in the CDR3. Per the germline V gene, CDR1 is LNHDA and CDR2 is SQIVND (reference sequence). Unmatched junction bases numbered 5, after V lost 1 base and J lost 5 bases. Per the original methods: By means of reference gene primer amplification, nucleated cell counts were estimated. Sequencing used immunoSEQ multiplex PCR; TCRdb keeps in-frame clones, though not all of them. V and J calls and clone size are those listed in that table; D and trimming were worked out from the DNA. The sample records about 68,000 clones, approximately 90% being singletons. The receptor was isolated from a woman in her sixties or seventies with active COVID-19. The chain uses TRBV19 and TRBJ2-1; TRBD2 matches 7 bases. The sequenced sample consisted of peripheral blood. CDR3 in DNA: TGTGCCAGTAGTATAGCGGGGGGAAGGAACAATGAGCAGTTCTTC. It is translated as CASSIAGGRNNEQFF.